This T cell receptor (beta chain) was profiled in a study of blood T cell repertoires in COVID-19. Study context: Both acute and convalescent COVID-19 samples were obtained from the United States, Italy and Spain.

Repertoires were generated with immunoSEQ multiplex PCR, while TCRdb's copy carries only in-frame clones and drops some. The data hold about 670,000 clones, with 85% to 90% observed a single time. Specimen: peripheral blood. The source is a woman between 18 and 29 years old with acute or convalescent COVID-19.

DNA of the CDR3: TGCGCCAGCAGCGACTTGAGGTCCTATAATTCACCCCTCCACTTT. This encodes CASSDLRSYNSPLHF. The J gene is TRBJ1-6, the V gene TRBV4-3, with D uncertain. The CDR3 spans 15 residues. CDR1 and CDR2 (germline): LGHNA, YSLEER. Trimming cost V 5 bases and J 1 base, with 9 bases left between them.